The TCR beta chain described here comes from a study of blood T cells in healthy people across ages. Per-sample PBMC isolation yielded at least 7 million cells. PCR was performed a second time for 7 to 11 cycles using a sample-barcoded 5' primer and a J-beta primer mix. The template-switch adaptor, which had 12 random nucleotides, put a tag on each cDNA molecule. TCRdb called the 5' RACE reads again in MiXCR, with one record for every CDR3 protein. This sample has around 1,700,000 distinct CDR3 sequences, with 28% found just once. The CDR3 extends over 14 amino acids. Per the germline V gene, CDR1 is SEHNR and CDR2 is FQNEAQ (reference sequence). With 5 bases removed from V and 8 bases from J, the gap between germline ends came to 16 bases. This clonotype appeared a few times.

This receptor was taken from a woman under 40 in good health. This chain joins TRBV7-9 and TRBJ2-1; D uncertain. The sample taken for sequencing was blood. The CDR3 is CASSPPGPADEQFF. Here the CDR3 DNA reads TGTGCCAGCAGCCCCCCCGGGCCGGCGGATGAGCAGTTCTTC.